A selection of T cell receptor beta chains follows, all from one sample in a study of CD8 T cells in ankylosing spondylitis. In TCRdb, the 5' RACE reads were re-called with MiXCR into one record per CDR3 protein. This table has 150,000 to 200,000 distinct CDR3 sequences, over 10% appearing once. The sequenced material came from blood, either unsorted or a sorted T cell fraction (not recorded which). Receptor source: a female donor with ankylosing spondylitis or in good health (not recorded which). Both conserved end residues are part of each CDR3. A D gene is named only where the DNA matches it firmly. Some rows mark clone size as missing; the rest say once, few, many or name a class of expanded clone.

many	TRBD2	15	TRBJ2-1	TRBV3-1	CASSPWREGLYEQFF	TGTGCCAGCAGCCCCTGGAGGGAGGGCCTCTATGAGCAGTTCTTC
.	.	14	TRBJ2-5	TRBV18	CASSPPSPQETQYF	TGTGCCAGCTCACCACCGTCCCCCCAAGAGACCCAGTACTTC
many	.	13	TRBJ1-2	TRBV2	CASSTTLSEGYTF	TGTGCCAGCAGTACTACACTGTCGGAAGGCTACACCTTC
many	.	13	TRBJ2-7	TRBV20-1	CSARGGRDYEQYF	TGCAGTGCTAGAGGGGGCCGGGACTACGAGCAGTACTTC
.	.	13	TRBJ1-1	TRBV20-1	CSASSGRTAGAFF	TGCAGTGCTAGCTCGGGTAGGACGGCTGGAGCTTTCTTT
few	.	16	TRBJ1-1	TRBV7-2	CASSSGLRGLDTEAFF	TGTGCCAGCAGCTCCGGATTGAGGGGCTTAGACACTGAAGCTTTCTTT
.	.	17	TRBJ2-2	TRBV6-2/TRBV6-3	CASIGDRSRTRAGELFF	TGTGCCAGCATTGGCGACAGGTCCCGAACTCGGGCCGGGGAGCTGTTTTTT
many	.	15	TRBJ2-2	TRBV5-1	CASSLSYSSTGELFF	TGCGCCAGCAGCTTGTCCTATAGTTCCACCGGGGAGCTGTTTTTT
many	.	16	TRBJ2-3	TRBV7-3	CASSLTGGTSTDTQYF	TGTGCCAGCAGCTTAACCGGCGGGACTAGCACAGATACGCAGTATTTT
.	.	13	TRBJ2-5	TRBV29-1	CSVEGPGSETQYF	TGCAGCGTTGAAGGCCCAGGGTCAGAGACCCAGTACTTC
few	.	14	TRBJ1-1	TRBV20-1	CSARPDAMNTEAFF	TGCAGTGCTAGACCCGACGCCATGAACACTGAAGCTTTCTTT
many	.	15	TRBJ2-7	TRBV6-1	CASSPPGAPVVEQYF	TGTGCCAGCAGTCCCCCGGGAGCCCCCGTCGTCGAGCAGTACTTC
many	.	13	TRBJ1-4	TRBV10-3	CAIQSQGVEKLFF	TGTGCCATCCAATCCCAAGGAGTTGAAAAACTGTTTTTT
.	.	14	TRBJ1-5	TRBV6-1	CASSAPGANQPQHF	TGTGCCAGCAGTGCCCCAGGGGCCAATCAGCCCCAGCATTTT
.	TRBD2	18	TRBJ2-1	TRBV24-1	CATSDSNWRGSSYNEQFF	TGTGCCACCAGTGATTCAAACTGGCGGGGGAGCTCCTACAATGAGCAGTTCTTC
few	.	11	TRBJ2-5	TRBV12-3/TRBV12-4	CASSLGSAGYF	TGTGCCAGCAGTTTAGGTAGCGCGGGGTACTTC
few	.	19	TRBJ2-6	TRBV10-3	CAISGFVSGDVAGANVLTF	TGTGCCATCTCCGGGTTCGTTTCCGGGGACGTAGCTGGGGCCAACGTCCTGACTTTC
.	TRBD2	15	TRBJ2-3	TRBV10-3	CAISESAGYADTQYF	TGTGCCATCAGTGAGTCAGCGGGGTACGCAGATACGCAGTATTTT
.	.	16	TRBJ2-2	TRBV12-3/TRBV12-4	CASRSSGGGNTGELFF	TGTGCCAGCAGGAGTAGCGGAGGAGGGAACACCGGGGAGCTGTTTTTT
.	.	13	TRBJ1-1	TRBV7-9	CASSRNGPGGAFF	TGTGCCAGCAGCCGAAACGGACCGGGTGGAGCTTTCTTT
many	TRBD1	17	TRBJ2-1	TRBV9	CASSVRGQGFSYNEQFF	TGTGCCAGCAGCGTAAGGGGACAGGGCTTTTCCTACAATGAGCAGTTCTTC
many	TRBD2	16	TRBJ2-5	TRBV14	CASSRPFGAGEETQYF	TGTGCCAGCAGCCGGCCATTCGGGGCGGGAGAAGAGACCCAGTACTTC
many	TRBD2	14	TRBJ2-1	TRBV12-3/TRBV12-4	CASKPSGDYNEQFF	TGTGCCAGCAAGCCTAGCGGAGATTACAATGAGCAGTTCTTC
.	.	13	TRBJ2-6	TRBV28	CASSDSGANVLTF	TGTGCCAGCAGTGACTCTGGGGCCAACGTCCTGACTTTC
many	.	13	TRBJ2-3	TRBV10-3	CAISASGTDTQYF	TGTGCCATCAGTGCATCGGGAACAGATACGCAGTATTTT
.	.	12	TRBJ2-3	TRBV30	CAWSVLASTQYF	TGTGCCTGGAGTGTTCTGGCTAGCACGCAGTATTTT
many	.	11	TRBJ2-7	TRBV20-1	CSALRTGEQYF	TGCAGTGCGCTCCGAACAGGGGAGCAGTACTTC
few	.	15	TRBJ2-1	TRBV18	CASSPSGGPPNEQFF	TGTGCCAGCTCACCATCAGGGGGGCCCCCCAATGAGCAGTTCTTC
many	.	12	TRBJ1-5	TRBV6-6	CASSGGGQPQHF	TGTGCCAGCAGTGGGGGAGGGCAGCCCCAGCATTTT
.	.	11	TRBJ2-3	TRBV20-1	CSASLRDTQYF	TGCAGTGCTAGCCTCCGGGATACGCAGTATTTT
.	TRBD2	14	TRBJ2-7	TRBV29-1	CSVPKTSGSYEQYF	TGCAGCGTTCCTAAGACTAGCGGGTCCTACGAGCAGTACTTC
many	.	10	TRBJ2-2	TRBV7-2	CASSAGGLFF	TGTGCCAGCAGCGCTGGTGGGCTGTTTTTT
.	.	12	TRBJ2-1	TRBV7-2	CASSSSLGEQFF	TGTGCCAGCAGCTCTAGCCTGGGTGAGCAGTTCTTC
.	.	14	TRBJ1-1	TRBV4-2	CASNQEVAQGNWVF	.
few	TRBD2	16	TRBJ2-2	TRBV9	CASSAGAGVVTGELFF	TGTGCCAGCAGCGCAGGAGCGGGAGTGGTTACCGGGGAGCTGTTTTTT
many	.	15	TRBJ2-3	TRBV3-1	CASSTGMASTDTQYF	TGTGCCAGCAGCACGGGAATGGCTAGCACAGATACGCAGTATTTT
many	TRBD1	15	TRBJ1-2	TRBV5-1	CASSLPVRGKDGYTF	TGCGCCAGCAGCTTGCCGGTCAGGGGGAAGGATGGCTACACCTTC
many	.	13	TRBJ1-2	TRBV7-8	CASSLDLGSGYTF	TGTGCCAGCAGCTTAGATTTGGGGTCTGGCTACACCTTC
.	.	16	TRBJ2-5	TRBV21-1	CASRLQGADYQETQYF	TGTGCCAGCAGGCTTCAAGGGGCTGACTACCAAGAGACCCAGTACTTC
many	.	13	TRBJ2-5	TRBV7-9	CASSSPGEETQYF	TGTGCCAGCAGCTCCCCAGGAGAAGAGACCCAGTACTTC
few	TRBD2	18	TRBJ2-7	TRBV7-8	CASSPITSGVRPSYEQYF	TGTGCCAGCAGCCCGATTACTAGCGGAGTCAGGCCCTCCTACGAGCAGTACTTC
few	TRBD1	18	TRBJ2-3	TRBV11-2	CASSLVWTGGLSTDTQYF	TGTGCCAGCAGCCTCGTCTGGACAGGGGGGTTGAGCACAGATACGCAGTATTTT
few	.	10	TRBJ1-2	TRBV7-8	CASSRNGYTF	TGTGCCAGCAGCCGAAATGGCTACACCTTC
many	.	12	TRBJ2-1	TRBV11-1	CASSLPRGEQFF	TGTGCCAGCAGCTTACCCCGCGGTGAGCAGTTCTTC
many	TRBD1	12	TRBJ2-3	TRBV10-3	CAIRTGMDTQYF	TGTGCCATCAGGACAGGGATGGATACGCAGTATTTT
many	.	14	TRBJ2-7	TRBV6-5	CASSYSGTYYEQYF	TGTGCCAGCAGTTACTCCGGGACCTACTACGAGCAGTACTTC
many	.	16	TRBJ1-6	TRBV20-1	CSAKSGASSYNSPLHF	TGCAGTGCTAAGTCCGGAGCGAGCTCCTATAATTCACCCCTCCACTTT
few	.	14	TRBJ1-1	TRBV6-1	CASSRQTTRGEAFF	TGTGCCAGCAGCAGACAGACTACAAGGGGGGAAGCTTTCTTT
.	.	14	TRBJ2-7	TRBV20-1	CSAIVGGATYEQYF	TGCAGTGCTATCGTGGGCGGGGCTACCTACGAGCAGTACTTC
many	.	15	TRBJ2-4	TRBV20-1	CSAKGQGRISNIQYF	TGCAGTGCTAAGGGGCAGGGGAGAATATCAAACATTCAGTACTTC
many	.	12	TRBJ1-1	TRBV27	CATIGQNTEAFF	TGTGCCACCATAGGACAGAACACTGAAGCTTTCTTT
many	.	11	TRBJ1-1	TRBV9	CASSVVTEAFF	TGTGCCAGCAGCGTAGTAACTGAAGCTTTCTTT
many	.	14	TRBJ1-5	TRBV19	CASSIALDSQPQHF	TGTGCCAGTAGTATAGCCCTCGACAGTCAGCCCCAGCATTTT
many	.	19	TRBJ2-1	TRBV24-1	CATSDPNSRTASSYNEQFF	TGTGCCACCAGTGATCCCAACTCACGGACAGCCAGCTCCTACAATGAGCAGTTCTTC
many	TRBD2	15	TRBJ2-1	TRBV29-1	CSAQPGTSSYNEQFF	TGCAGCGCCCAACCCGGGACTAGCAGCTACAATGAGCAGTTCTTC
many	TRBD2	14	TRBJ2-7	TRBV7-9	CASSYGLAAGEQYF	TGTGCCAGCAGCTATGGACTAGCGGCCGGCGAGCAGTACTTC
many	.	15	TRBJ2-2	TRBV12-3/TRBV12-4	CASSARDQPTGELFF	TGTGCCAGCAGTGCCCGGGACCAGCCCACCGGGGAGCTGTTTTTT
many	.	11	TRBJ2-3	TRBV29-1	CSVEYTDTQYF	TGCAGCGTCGAGTACACAGATACGCAGTATTTT
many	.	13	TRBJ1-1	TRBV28	CASSLGSRLEAFF	TGTGCCAGCAGTTTAGGGAGCCGCCTAGAAGCTTTCTTT
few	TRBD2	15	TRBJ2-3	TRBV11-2	CASSPLTSRADTQYF	TGTGCCAGCAGCCCCCTGACTAGCAGGGCAGATACGCAGTATTTT